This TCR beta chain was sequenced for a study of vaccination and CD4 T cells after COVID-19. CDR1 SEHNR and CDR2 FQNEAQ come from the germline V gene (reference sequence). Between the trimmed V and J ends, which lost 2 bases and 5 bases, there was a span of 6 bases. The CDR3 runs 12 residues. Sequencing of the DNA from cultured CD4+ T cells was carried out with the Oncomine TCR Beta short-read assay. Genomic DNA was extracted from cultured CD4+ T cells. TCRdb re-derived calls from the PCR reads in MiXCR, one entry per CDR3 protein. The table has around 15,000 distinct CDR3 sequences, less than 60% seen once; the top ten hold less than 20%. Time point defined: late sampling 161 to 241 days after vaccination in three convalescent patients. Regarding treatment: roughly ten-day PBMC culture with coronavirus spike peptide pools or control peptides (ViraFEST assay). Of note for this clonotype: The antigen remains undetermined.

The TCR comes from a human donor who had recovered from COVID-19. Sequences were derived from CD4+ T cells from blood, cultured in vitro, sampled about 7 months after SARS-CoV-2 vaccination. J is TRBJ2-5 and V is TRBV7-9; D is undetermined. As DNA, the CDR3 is TGTGCCAGCAGCTTACTATGGGAGACCCAGTACTTC. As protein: CASSLLWETQYF.